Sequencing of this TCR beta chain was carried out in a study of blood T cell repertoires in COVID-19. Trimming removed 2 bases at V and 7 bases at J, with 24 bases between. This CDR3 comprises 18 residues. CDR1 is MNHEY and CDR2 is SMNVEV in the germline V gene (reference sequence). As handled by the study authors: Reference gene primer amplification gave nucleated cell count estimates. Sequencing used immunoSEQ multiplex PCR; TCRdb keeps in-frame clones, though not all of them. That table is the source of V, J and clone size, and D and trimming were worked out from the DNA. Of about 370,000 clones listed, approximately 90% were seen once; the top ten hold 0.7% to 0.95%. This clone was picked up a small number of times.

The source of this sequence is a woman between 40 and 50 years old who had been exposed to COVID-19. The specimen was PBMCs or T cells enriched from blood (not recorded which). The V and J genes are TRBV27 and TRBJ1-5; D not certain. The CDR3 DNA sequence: TGTGCCAGCAGTTTACGCCCCCCGGTCCGGTGGTCCGAGCAGCCCCAGCATTTT. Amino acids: CASSLRPPVRWSEQPQHF.